These T cell receptor beta chains were read from a single sample in a study of beta chain features in type 1 diabetes. Sequencing used immunoSEQ multiplex PCR; TCRdb keeps in-frame clones, though not all of them. The repertoire holds some 130,000 clones, with roughly 10% as singletons. Sequencing was done on a sample of central memory CD4+ T cells from blood. Receptors originate from a man in his thirties or forties with type 1 diabetes. CDR3s include the opening cysteine and the closing phenylalanine or tryptophan. The D gene is left open where the match is weak. Some rows have no size entry. The others give once, few or many, or a class for an expanded clone.

>TRBV6-6|TRBJ2-7|NA|NA
TGTGCCAGCGCCCGGCCAGGGGACGAGCAGTACTTC
CASARPGDEQYF
>TRBV2|TRBJ1-5|NA|NA
TGTGCCAGCAGTGCGGTGCAATATAGCAATCAGCCCCAGCATTTT
CASSAVQYSNQPQHF
>TRBV15|TRBJ1-1|NA|NA
TGTGCCACCACCCTCAGTCGGGGCACTGAAGCTTTCTTT
CATTLSRGTEAFF
>TRBV7-9|TRBJ2-2|many|NA
TGTGCCAGCAGGGCGGAGACGAACACCGGGGAGCTGTTTTTT
CASRAETNTGELFF
>TRBV6-5|TRBJ1-1|NA|NA
TGTGCCAGCACCCCGGGTCTCCTGAACACTGAAGCTTTCTTT
CASTPGLLNTEAFF
>TRBV7-9|TRBJ2-4|NA|NA
TGTGCCAGCAGCTCCCGAAACATTCAGTACTTC
CASSSRNIQYF
>TRBV7-3|TRBJ1-2|few|TRBD1
TGTGCCAGCAGCTCGGGACAGGGCAAGCTGGGCTACACCTTC
CASSSGQGKLGYTF
>TRBV4-2|TRBJ1-1|NA|NA
TGTGCCAGCAGCTTGCCAGGTTGGACTGAAGCTTTCTTT
CASSLPGWTEAFF
>TRBV4-2|TRBJ2-1|NA|NA
TGTGCCAGCAGCCAAGTGGTTCCGGGGGACCTCTTGAGTGAGCAGTTCTTC
CASSQVVPGDLLSEQFF
>TRBV4-2|TRBJ1-2|NA|NA
TGTGCCAGCAGCCAAGAAGAGGCCGCCTATGGCTACACCTTC
CASSQEEAAYGYTF
>TRBV29-1|TRBJ2-5|NA|NA
TGCAGCGGATCAGGGTCCGGGACCCAGTACTTC
CSGSGSGTQYF
>TRBV2|TRBJ2-3|NA|TRBD2
TGTGCCAGCAGCCTTAGAGGACTAGCGGGGAGCACAGATACGCAGTATTTT
CASSLRGLAGSTDTQYF
>TRBV7-2|TRBJ2-7|NA|TRBD2
TGTGCCAGCAGCTTAGTTGCGGCGAGCGGGGGATCCTACGAGCAGTACTTC
CASSLVAASGGSYEQYF
>TRBV2|TRBJ2-3|NA|TRBD1
TGTGCCAGCAGATACACGACAGGGATTGCAGATACGCAGTATTTT
CASRYTTGIADTQYF
>TRBV7-2|TRBJ2-2|few|NA
TGTGCCAGCAGCTCTCGGGTCGCGAACACCGGGGAGCTGTTTTTT
CASSSRVANTGELFF
>TRBV28|TRBJ1-4|few|TRBD1
TGTGCCAGCAGTTCAGCAGGGGGTCGGAAACTGTTTTTT
CASSSAGGRKLFF
>TRBV5-4|TRBJ2-3|NA|NA
TGTGCCAGCAGCCGAGGAGATACGCAGTATTTT
CASSRGDTQYF
>TRBV4-2|TRBJ2-7|few|NA
TGTGCCAGCAGCCTCTTTGACAGCTACGAGCAGTACTTC
CASSLFDSYEQYF
>TRBV19|TRBJ1-1|few|TRBD1
TGTGCCAGTACCCCTCGACAGGGCGCCCCGAAGGCTGAAGCTTTCTTT
CASTPRQGAPKAEAFF
>TRBV27|TRBJ2-7|few|TRBD1
TGTGCCAGCAGTTTCCGACCGGACAGGGCCTACGAGCAGTACTTC
CASSFRPDRAYEQYF
>TRBV6-5|TRBJ1-2|few|TRBD1
TGTGCCAGCAGTGGACAGGGGGTCAGCGACTATGGCTACACCTTC
CASSGQGVSDYGYTF
>TRBV29-1|TRBJ1-1|many|NA
TGCAGCGTTGATACTGATGAAGCTTTCTTT
CSVDTDEAFF
>TRBV9|TRBJ2-1|few|NA
NA
CASSVGGGAPFF
>TRBV5-6|TRBJ1-1|NA|NA
TGTGCCAGCAGCCCTCCGAGGTTAGACGCTGAAGCTTTCTTT
CASSPPRLDAEAFF
>TRBV5-1|TRBJ2-5|NA|TRBD2
TGCGCCAGCAGATCGGCTAGCGGGGGCCCCACTCAAGAGACCCAGTACTTC
CASRSASGGPTQETQYF
>TRBV5-1|TRBJ1-2|few|NA
TGCGCCAGCAGCTTGGAAGGAGAAATGGCTACGACCTTC
CASSLEGEMATTF
>TRBV29-1|TRBJ2-1|few|NA
TGCAGCGTTGAACGTACAGATGAGCAGTTCTTC
CSVERTDEQFF
>TRBV11-2|TRBJ2-3|NA|NA
TGTGCCAGCAGCCCCCCGGGGCTTCCTGGGGGGACAGATACGCAGTATTTT
CASSPPGLPGGTDTQYF
>TRBV19|TRBJ2-1|few|TRBD2
TGTGCCAGTAACCCGAGCGGGGGCTCCTACAATGAGCAGTTCTTC
CASNPSGGSYNEQFF
>TRBV7-2|TRBJ1-2|few|NA
TGTGCCAGCAGCTTAGCCTCAGGTTATGGCTACACCTTC
CASSLASGYGYTF
>TRBV19|TRBJ2-3|few|NA
TGTGCCAGTAGTTGGCAGGCTAGCACAGATACGCAGTATTTT
CASSWQASTDTQYF
>TRBV30|TRBJ2-2|NA|NA
TGTGCCTGGAGGAGGGCCTCGAACACCGGGGAGCTGTTTTTT
CAWRRASNTGELFF
>TRBV4-1|TRBJ2-3|few|NA
TGCGCCAGCATCCTTGAGACAGATACGCAGTATTTT
CASILETDTQYF
>TRBV11-1|TRBJ2-7|NA|TRBD2
TGTGCCAGCACTAGACTAGCGGGGGCCGAGCAGTACTTC
CASTRLAGAEQYF
>TRBV7-9|TRBJ1-5|few|NA
TGTGCCAGCAGCTTGAACAGGGATGAGCCCCAGCATTTT
CASSLNRDEPQHF
>TRBV4-2|TRBJ2-3|NA|NA
TGTGCCAGCAGCTTAGCGGTGTCAGTCACAGATACGCAGTATTTT
CASSLAVSVTDTQYF
>TRBV5-1|TRBJ2-5|NA|NA
TGCGCCAGCAGCTCTTGGGGCGGGGACCAAGAGACCCAGTACTTC
CASSSWGGDQETQYF
>TRBV4-2|TRBJ1-2|NA|NA
TGTGCCAGCAGCCCCCGAATCAAAACCGGGACACGCAACTATGGCTACACCTTC
CASSPRIKTGTRNYGYTF
>TRBV2|TRBJ2-7|few|TRBD1
TGTGCCAGCAGCCGGGACAGGAGCTCCTACGAGCAGTACTTC
CASSRDRSSYEQYF
>TRBV2|TRBJ1-2|few|NA
TGTGCCAGCAGTGAACGTGGGGCCTCGGGTGGCTACACCTTC
CASSERGASGGYTF
>TRBV7-9|TRBJ1-1|NA|NA
TGTGCCAGCAGCCCCCCCTCGGGCACTGAAGCTTTCTTT
CASSPPSGTEAFF
>TRBV6-5|TRBJ2-7|NA|TRBD1
TGTGCCAGCAGTCCCGGGACAGGGTTGGCCGAGCAGTACTTC
CASSPGTGLAEQYF